A single sample is the source of the 14 T cell receptor beta chains below, sequenced in a study of shared clonotypes between healthy human individuals. Sequencing was performed with immunoSEQ multiplex PCR; in TCRdb, only in-frame clones are kept and a portion is missing. The data show roughly 2 million clones, with less than 95% seen just once and 0.85% to 1.3% held by the top ten. Only CD45RO-negative cells positively selected for CCR7 counted as naive CD8 cells, so terminally differentiated effector memory CD45RA+ cells were excluded. Source material: naive CD8+ T cells sorted from blood. These TCRs come from a man between 18 and 35 years old in good health.

This sequence joins TRBV7-3 and TRBJ2-1, with D perhaps TRBD2 (5 bases). CDR1 and CDR2 (germline): SGHTA, FQGTGA. The CDR3 runs 15 residues. V was cut by 5 bases and J by 5 bases, with 16 bases left in between. CDR3 region: CASSPRAGENNEQFF. CDR3 in DNA: TGTGCCAGCAGCCCGAGGGCGGGCGAAAACAATGAGCAGTTCTTC. The complete variable domain, with remaining parts taken from reference TRBV7-3 and TRBJ2-1, reads GAGVSQTPSNKVTEKGKYVELRCDPISGHTALYWYRQSLGQGPEFLIYFQGTGAADDSGLPNDRFFAVRPEGSVSTLKIQRTERGDSAVYLCASSPRAGENNEQFFGPGTRLTVL.

The genes are TRBV5-1 and TRBJ1-2, with TRBD1 matching 7 bases. V lost 4 bases to trimming and J lost 0 bases; unmatched junction nucleotides: 9. Germline lookup yields CDR1 SGHRS and CDR2 YFSETQ. CDR3 length equals 16 residues. The CDR3 nucleotides read TGCGCCAGCAGCGTGACAGGACAGGCGACTAACTATGGCTACACCTTC. Residues: CASSVTGQATNYGYTF. The entire variable domain, with the rest obtained from reference TRBV5-1 and TRBJ1-2, is as follows: KAGVTQTPRYLIKTRGQQVTLSCSPISGHRSVSWYQQTPGQGLQFLFEYFSETQRNKGNFPGRFSGRQFSNSRSEMNVSTLELGDSALYLCASSVTGQATNYGYTFGSGTRLTVV.

V and J are TRBV7-9 and TRBJ2-5; 13 nucleotides align to TRBD2. After removal of 2 bases from V and 4 bases from J, the junction contained 4 bases not matched to a gene. Germline V lookup: CDR1 SEHNR, CDR2 FQNEAQ (reference sequence). The CDR3 runs 16 residues. DNA for the CDR3: TGTGCCAGCAGCTTAAGACTAGCGGGAGGCTTAGAGACCCAGTACTTC. Translated, it gives CASSLRLAGGLETQYF. Full variable domain (remainder filled in from reference TRBV7-9 and TRBJ2-5): DTGVSQNPRHKITKRGQNVTFRCDPISEHNRLYWYRQTLGQGPEFLTYFQNEAQLEKSRLLSDRFSAERPKGSFSTLEIQRTEQGDSAMYLCASSLRLAGGLETQYFGPGTRLLVL.

V gene TRBV10-3 combines with J gene TRBJ2-4, with TRBD1 matching 7 bases. The CDR3 spans 15 residues. The V gene end was trimmed by 3 bases and the J gene end by 5 bases; junction bases not matched to a gene: 7. CDR1 is ENHRY and CDR2 is SYGVKD in the germline V gene. The CDR3 here is CAISDPGTDQNIQYF. The CDR3 region has the DNA TGTGCCATCAGTGACCCTGGGACAGATCAAAACATTCAGTACTTC.

The V and J genes are TRBV28 and TRBJ2-3; D unresolved. CDR3 length equals 13 residues. Germline CDR1 MDHEN, CDR2 SYDVKM. With 5 bases removed from V and 2 bases from J, the gap between germline ends came to 8 bases. The CDR3 loop reads CASSRPVTDTQYF. In DNA, the CDR3 is TGTGCCAGCAGTCGACCCGTCACAGATACGCAGTATTTT.

V is TRBV29-1 and J is TRBJ2-2, with 11 bases identical to TRBD1. J was trimmed by 6 bases and V by 7 bases; bases with no gene match: 7. This CDR3 contains 14 residues. From germline, CDR1 is SQVTM and CDR2 ANQGSEA. This chain's CDR3 is CSARTGGLAGELFF. The CDR3 DNA sequence: TGCAGCGCCAGGACAGGGGGCTTGGCCGGGGAGCTGTTTTTT.

The rearrangement links TRBV14 to TRBJ2-2, with D perhaps matching TRBD2 (6 bases). This CDR3 is 18 amino acids long. The germline V gene encodes CDR1 SGHDN and CDR2 FVKESK. V was trimmed by 4 bases and J by 0 bases, leaving 18 bases between them. The CDR3, as DNA: TGTGCCAGCAGCCCCCCGCGCGGGGCTTCGACGAACACCGGGGAGCTGTTTTTT. Encoded protein: CASSPPRGASTNTGELFF.

J is TRBJ2-7 and V is TRBV5-4; D might be TRBD1 (5 bases). The CDR3 runs 14 residues. Per germline, CDR1 SGHNT and CDR2 YYREEE (reference sequence). V was shortened by 0 bases and J by 1 base, with 8 bases between the two germline ends. CDR3 region: CASSLAGQSYEQYF. The CDR3 region has the DNA TGTGCCAGCAGCTTGGCAGGGCAGTCCTACGAGCAGTACTTC.

The rearrangement uses TRBV7-9 and TRBJ1-3; 7 nucleotides agree with TRBD1. V was clipped by 1 base and J by 2 bases; unmatched bases: 8. The CDR3 is 17 amino acids. The germline V gene has CDR1 SEHNR and CDR2 FQNEAQ (reference sequence). CDR3 in amino acids: CASSLGTTGTAGNTIYF. The CDR3 DNA sequence: TGTGCCAGCAGCTTAGGAACGACTGGGACAGCTGGAAACACCATATATTTT. Supplemented by reference TRBV7-9 and TRBJ1-3, the full variable domain reads DTGVSQNPRHKITKRGQNVTFRCDPISEHNRLYWYRQTLGQGPEFLTYFQNEAQLEKSRLLSDRFSAERPKGSFSTLEIQRTEQGDSAMYLCASSLGTTGTAGNTIYFGEGSWLTVV.

This chain links TRBV6-5 with TRBJ2-3; TRBD2 matches 7 bases. Losses at the gene ends were 2 bases for V and 2 bases for J; bases not matched to a gene: 4. The CDR3 has 15 amino acids. Looked up from germline, CDR1 is MNHEY and CDR2 is SVGAGI. For the CDR3, the DNA is TGTGCCAGCAGTTACGCGGGGGAGCTCACAGATACGCAGTATTTT. It codes for CASSYAGELTDTQYF.

This chain uses TRBV1 with TRBJ2-5; the table's D call TRBD2 went unverified against the DNA. TRBV1 constitutes a pseudogene. The CDR3 totals 15 residues. For the CDR3, the DNA is TGCACCAGCCAGGGACTAGCGGGGGGGCAGGGGACCCAGTACTTC. Protein: CTSQGLAGGQGTQYF.

This sequence joins TRBV30 and TRBJ1-3; D gene ambiguous. Germline values: CDR1 GTSNPN, CDR2 SVGIG (reference sequence). The CDR3 totals 12 residues. Trimming removed 3 bases from V and 4 bases from J, with 7 bases in between. The CDR3 coding sequence is TGTGCCTGGAGCCTGGGAGGAAACACCATATATTTT. Translating gives CAWSLGGNTIYF.

This clone occurred once. The V call is TRBV7-2, the J call TRBJ2-1; 11 nucleotides match TRBD2. Losses at the gene ends were 1 base for V and 1 base for J; bases not matched to a gene: 3. This CDR3 is built from 17 residues. Germline CDR1 is SGHTA and CDR2 is FQGNSA. The CDR3 region is CASSLDTSGSSYNEQFF. CDR3 DNA: TGTGCCAGCAGCTTAGATACTAGCGGGAGTTCCTACAATGAGCAGTTCTTC.

In DNA form, the CDR3 reads TGCGCCAGCAGCCAAGATGGCACCGGGGGTTCTGAGACCCAGTACTTC. Amino acids: CASSQDGTGGSETQYF. V usage is TRBV4-3 and J usage is TRBJ2-5; weak D call: TRBD2 (6 bases). Germline lookup yields CDR1 LGHNA and CDR2 YSLEER. This CDR3 is 16 amino acids long. V dropped 0 bases and J dropped 5 bases, with 16 bases sitting between them.